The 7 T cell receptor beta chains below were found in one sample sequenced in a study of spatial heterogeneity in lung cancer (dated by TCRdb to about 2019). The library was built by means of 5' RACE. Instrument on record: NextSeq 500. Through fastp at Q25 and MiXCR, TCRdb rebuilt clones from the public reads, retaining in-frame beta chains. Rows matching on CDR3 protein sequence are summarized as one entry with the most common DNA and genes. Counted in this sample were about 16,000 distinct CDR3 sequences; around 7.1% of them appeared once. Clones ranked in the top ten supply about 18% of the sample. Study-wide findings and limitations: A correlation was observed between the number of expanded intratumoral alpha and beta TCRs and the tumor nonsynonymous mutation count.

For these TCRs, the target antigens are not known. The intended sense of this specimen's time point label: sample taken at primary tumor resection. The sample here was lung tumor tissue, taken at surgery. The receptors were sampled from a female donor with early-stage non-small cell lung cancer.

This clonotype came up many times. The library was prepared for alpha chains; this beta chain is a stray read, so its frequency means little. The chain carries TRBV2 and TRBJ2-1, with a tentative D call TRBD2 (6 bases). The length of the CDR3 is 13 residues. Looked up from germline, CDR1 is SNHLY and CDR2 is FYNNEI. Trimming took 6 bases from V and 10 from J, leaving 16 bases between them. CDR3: CASRAGGAPEQFF. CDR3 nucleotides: TGTGCCAGCAGGGCCGGGGGAGCCCCCGAGCAGTTCTTC.

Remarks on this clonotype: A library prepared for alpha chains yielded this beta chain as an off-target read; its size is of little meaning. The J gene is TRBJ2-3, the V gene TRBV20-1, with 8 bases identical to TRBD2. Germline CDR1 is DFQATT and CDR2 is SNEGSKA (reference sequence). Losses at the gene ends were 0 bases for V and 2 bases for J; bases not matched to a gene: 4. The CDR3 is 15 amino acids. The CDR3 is CSARDRRGATDTQYF. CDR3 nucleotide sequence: TGCAGTGCTAGAGATCGGCGGGGGGCCACAGATACGCAGTATTTT.

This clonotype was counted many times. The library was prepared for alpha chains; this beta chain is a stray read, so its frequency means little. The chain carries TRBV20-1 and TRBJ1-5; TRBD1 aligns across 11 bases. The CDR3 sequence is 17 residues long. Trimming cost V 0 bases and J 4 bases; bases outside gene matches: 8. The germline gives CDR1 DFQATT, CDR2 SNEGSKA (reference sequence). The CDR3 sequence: CSARDLRTGGPNQPQHF. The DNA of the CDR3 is TGCAGTGCTAGAGATCTGCGGACAGGGGGCCCTAATCAGCCCCAGCATTTT.

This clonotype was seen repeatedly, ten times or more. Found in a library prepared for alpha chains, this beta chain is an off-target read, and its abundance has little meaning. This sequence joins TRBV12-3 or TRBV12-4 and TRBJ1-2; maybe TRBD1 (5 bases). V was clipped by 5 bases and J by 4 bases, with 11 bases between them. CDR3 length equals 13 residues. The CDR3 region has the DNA TGTGCCAGCAGTCCGGGACGCCGCTATGGCTACACCTTC. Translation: CASSPGRRYGYTF.

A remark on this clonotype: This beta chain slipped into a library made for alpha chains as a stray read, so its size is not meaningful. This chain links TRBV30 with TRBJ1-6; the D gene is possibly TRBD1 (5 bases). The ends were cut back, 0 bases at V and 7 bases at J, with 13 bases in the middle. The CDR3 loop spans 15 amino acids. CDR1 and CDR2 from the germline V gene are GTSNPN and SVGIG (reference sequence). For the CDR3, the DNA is TGTGCCTGGAGTGTTTCGGGACTTGGGAATTCACCCCTCCACTTT. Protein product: CAWSVSGLGNSPLHF.

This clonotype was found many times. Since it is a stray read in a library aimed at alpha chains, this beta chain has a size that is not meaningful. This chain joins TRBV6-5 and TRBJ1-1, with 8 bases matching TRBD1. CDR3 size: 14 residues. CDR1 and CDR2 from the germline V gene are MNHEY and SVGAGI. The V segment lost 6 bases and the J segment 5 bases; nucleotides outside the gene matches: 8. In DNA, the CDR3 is TGTGCCAGCAGGAGTCGCGGGACAGGTACTGAAGCTTTCTTT. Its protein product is CASRSRGTGTEAFF.

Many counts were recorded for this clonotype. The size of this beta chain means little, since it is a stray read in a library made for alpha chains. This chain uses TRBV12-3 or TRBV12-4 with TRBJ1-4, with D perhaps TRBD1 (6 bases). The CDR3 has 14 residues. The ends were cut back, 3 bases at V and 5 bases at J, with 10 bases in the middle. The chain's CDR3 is CASSFSGGNEKLFF. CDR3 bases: TGTGCCAGCAGTTTCTCCGGGGGCAATGAAAAACTGTTTTTT.